This passage covers 13 T cell receptor beta chains from one sample sequenced in a study of cytomegalovirus exposure and HLA in healthy donors (dated by TCRdb to the late 2010s). Libraries were built with the immunoSEQ multiplex PCR assay. For the multiplex PCR, a mixture combining 60 forward primers for TCR Vbeta segments and 13 reverse primers for TCR Jbeta segments was used. TCRdb re-hosts the immuneACCESS table, in-frame sequences only. Its copies lack some clones; in the studies checked, an unresolved V gene accounts for under half of them, and the cause for the rest is not known. This sample lists about 180,000 clones; approximately 81% were detected once. Over 2% of the sample is held by the ten biggest clonotypes. Specimen: PBMCs. The receptors were sampled from a woman aged 25 to 39 in good health and CMV-seronegative.

V and J are TRBV5-6 and TRBJ2-4; D perhaps matches TRBD1 (5 bases). This CDR3 comprises 14 residues. V was trimmed by 5 bases and J by 0 bases, leaving 9 bases between them. Germline CDR1 is SGHDT and CDR2 is YYEEEE. The chain's CDR3 is CASRKTGAKNIQYF. In DNA, the CDR3 is TGTGCCAGCAGGAAAACAGGAGCCAAAAACATTCAGTACTTC.

The chain couples TRBV7-8 to TRBJ2-1, with D maybe TRBD2 (6 bases). The length of the CDR3 is 12 residues. V was trimmed by 5 bases and J by 7 bases, leaving 9 bases between them. Germline values: CDR1 SGHVS, CDR2 FQNEAQ. Here the CDR3 reads CASSAGWNEQFF. CDR3 sequence (DNA): TGTGCCAGCAGCGCGGGGTGGAATGAGCAGTTCTTC. Filled out from reference TRBV7-8 and TRBJ2-1, the complete variable domain reads GAGVSQSPRYKVAKRGQDVALRCDPISGHVSLFWYQQALGQGPEFLTYFQNEAQLDKSGLPSDRFFAERPEGSVSTLKIQRTQQEDSAVYLCASSAGWNEQFFGPGTRLTVL.

This chain joins TRBV28 and TRBJ2-4; 7 bases line up with TRBD2. The CDR3 extends over 15 amino acids. V lost 3 bases to trimming and J lost 0 bases; unmatched junction nucleotides: 2. Germline CDR1 is MDHEN and CDR2 is SYDVKM. CDR3 protein: CASSFSGGAKNIQYF. The CDR3 DNA reads as TGTGCCAGCAGTTTCTCGGGGGGAGCCAAAAACATTCAGTACTTC.

The V and J genes are TRBV28 and TRBJ2-5, with 7 nucleotides matching TRBD2. There are 13 residues in the CDR3. The V gene end was trimmed by 6 bases and the J gene end by 9 bases; junction bases not matched to a gene: 10. The germline gives CDR1 MDHEN, CDR2 SYDVKM. The CDR3 protein is CASRAGPKLAQYF. The CDR3 region has the DNA TGTGCCAGCAGAGCGGGACCGAAGTTGGCCCAGTACTTC.

The chain joins TRBV6-1 to TRBJ1-2; D unresolved. Trimming cost V 1 base and J 8 bases, with 17 bases left between them. Per germline, CDR1 MNHNS and CDR2 SASEGT. The CDR3 runs to 15 residues. The CDR3 DNA reads as TGTGCCAGCAGTGAAGGGCGTTCTTACTATCGAGGCTACACCTTC. This sequence encodes CASSEGRSYYRGYTF.

This chain uses TRBV19 with TRBJ2-7; no definite D call. Germline loops: CDR1 LNHDA, CDR2 SQIVND (reference sequence). Trimming removed 4 bases from V and 1 base from J, with 14 bases in between. The CDR3 is made up of 15 amino acids. CDR3 in amino acids: CASSTLMGSSYEQYF. The DNA for the CDR3 is TGTGCCAGTAGTACCCTAATGGGCAGTTCCTACGAGCAGTACTTC. The full variable domain, in which reference TRBV19 and TRBJ2-7 provide the parts outside the CDR3, is DGGITQSPKYLFRKEGQNVTLSCEQNLNHDAMYWYRQDPGQGLRLIYYSQIVNDFQKGDIAEGYSVSREKKESFPLTVTSAQKNPTAFYLCASSTLMGSSYEQYFGPGTRLTVT.

The chain uses TRBV2 and TRBJ2-7; TRBD1 agrees at 8 bases. The trim removed 5 bases at V and 7 bases at J, leaving 7 bases unmatched. Germline V lookup: CDR1 SNHLY, CDR2 FYNNEI. The CDR3 contains 13 residues. The CDR3 DNA is TGTGCCAGCAGTAGCACCAGGGGGCAAGAGCAGTACTTC. Amino acids: CASSSTRGQEQYF.

The J gene is TRBJ2-2, the V gene TRBV5-1; D possibly corresponds to TRBD1 (6 bases). The length of the CDR3 is 13 residues. The germline V and J ends were trimmed by 2 bases and 5 bases, with 7 bases remaining between them. Germline assignment: CDR1 SGHRS and CDR2 YFSETQ. This CDR3 reads CASSFTGTGELFF. In nucleotides, the CDR3 is TGCGCCAGCAGCTTTACAGGGACCGGGGAGCTGTTTTTT.

The rearrangement uses TRBV5-6 and TRBJ1-6; D may be TRBD1 (5 bases). Trimming left V 7 bases short and J 3 bases short, with 20 bases between. This CDR3 is 17 amino acids long. Germline V CDR1 and CDR2: SGHDT, YYEEEE. The CDR3 protein is CASSAWTGGNYNSPLHF. DNA of the CDR3: TGTGCCAGCTCAGCTTGGACCGGGGGGAACTATAATTCACCCCTCCACTTT.

The V and J genes are TRBV29-1 and TRBJ2-2, with TRBD2 identical over 12 bases. With 5 bases clipped from V and 6 bases from J, the junction kept 7 bases outside the gene matches. From germline, CDR1 is SQVTM and CDR2 ANQGSEA. This CDR3 contains 15 residues. The CDR3 DNA reads as TGCAGCGTTCTAGGACTAGCGGGGTGGTCCGGGGAGCTGTTTTTT. It encodes CSVLGLAGWSGELFF.

The genes are TRBV29-1 and TRBJ1-1, with a possible D match to TRBD1 (5 bases). Germline V CDR1 and CDR2: SQVTM, ANQGSEA. Trimming took off 3 bases at V and 2 bases at J, with 13 bases between the two ends. The CDR3 has 14 amino acids. CDR3 in amino acids: CSVEPAGVNTEAFF. The CDR3 bases are TGCAGCGTTGAGCCCGCGGGGGTTAACACTGAAGCTTTCTTT.

The CDR3 nucleotides are TGTGCCAGCAGACTGACTCTGGGTGCCTACGAGCAGTACTTC. Its translation is CASRLTLGAYEQYF. The chain combines TRBV7-2 with TRBJ2-5; D not certain. Matching the DNA end better, TRBJ2-7 makes the J call doubtful. The CDR3 is 14 residues long. Germline lookup yields CDR1 SGHTA and CDR2 FQGNSA.

The chain links TRBV2 to TRBJ2-7; a possible D gene is TRBD1 (5 bases). Looked up from germline, CDR1 is SNHLY and CDR2 is FYNNEI. This CDR3 has 12 amino acids. Trimming removed 4 bases from V and 2 bases from J, with 6 bases in between. CDR3 sequence (DNA): TGTGCCAGCAGTGGACAGACCTACGAGCAGTACTTC. Protein: CASSGQTYEQYF.